These 6 T cell receptor beta chains were all obtained from the same sample, sequenced in a study of metastatic and nonmetastatic thyroid tumors (dated by TCRdb to 2020 to 2022). The method behind the library was PCR. Sequencing used an Illumina HiSeq 4000. TCRdb redid the processing of the public reads, applying fastp at Q25 and MiXCR, and retained in-frame beta chains. Here the sample has 20,000 to 25,000 clones; 15% to 19% occur a single time. The biggest ten clones account for under 20% of the sample. Before undergoing thyroid surgery, none of the patients had been given any kind of treatment. Sample: blood. The receptors derive from a female donor with papillary thyroid cancer or a benign thyroid nodule (not recorded which). Some clones in this sample may be carry-over from other donors' samples.

This clone has ten or more counts. The V gene is TRBV11-1, the J gene TRBJ2-4; D is possibly TRBD1 (5 bases). Trimming pared 3 bases from V and 4 bases from J, leaving 7 bases between. The length of the CDR3 is 13 residues. In germline, CDR1 is SGHAT, CDR2 FQDESV (reference sequence). The CDR3 DNA sequence: TGTGCCAGCAGCTTCGCAGGGAAAAACATTCAGTACTTC. Its translation: CASSFAGKNIQYF.

The chain uses TRBV11-3 and TRBJ2-7; a weak D match, TRBD1 (7 bases). The CDR3 has 15 residues. Trimming took 5 bases from V and 1 from J, leaving 15 bases between them. Germline assignment: CDR1 SGHNT and CDR2 YENEEA. The chain's CDR3 is CASSPGGQLSYEQYF. The DNA of the CDR3 is TGTGCCAGCAGCCCAGGGGGGCAGCTGTCCTACGAGCAGTACTTC.

There are many counts of this clone. The sample holds other DNA sequences that translate to the same CDR3. CDR3 protein: CASRGGGGSEAFF. DNA of the CDR3: TGTGCCAGCAGGGGGGGTGGGGGGTCTGAAGCTTTCTTT. The genes are TRBV12-3 or TRBV12-4 and TRBJ1-1; tentative D call: TRBD1 (5 bases). V lost 6 bases to trimming and J lost 6 bases, with 14 bases between them. The CDR3 totals 13 residues.

This clone was found many times. The sample has other DNA sequences that encode this CDR3 too. The CDR3 reads CASSQAGGYNEQFF. The DNA of the CDR3 is TGTGCCAGCAGCCAAGCGGGGGGCTACAATGAGCAGTTCTTC. The genes are TRBV14 and TRBJ2-1; 7 nucleotides align to TRBD2. Germline V CDR1 and CDR2: SGHDN, FVKESK. V shed 1 base and J 3 bases; nucleotides not matched to a gene: 0. This CDR3 has 14 amino acids.

This clone appeared many times. The chain employs TRBV12-3 or TRBV12-4 and TRBJ1-5; D uncertain. The CDR3 covers 13 residues. V shed 1 base and J shed 5 bases, with 6 bases lying between them. The DNA of the CDR3 is TGTGCCAGCAGTTTAGGACAACATCAGCCCCAGCATTTT. Amino acid sequence: CASSLGQHQPQHF.

This clone was recorded many times. V gene TRBV19 combines with J gene TRBJ2-2, with D possibly matching TRBD2 (6 bases). Trimming left V 5 bases short and J 4 bases short, with 14 bases between. This CDR3 spans 15 amino acids. Germline assignment: CDR1 LNHDA and CDR2 SQIVND (reference sequence). The CDR3 here is CASSPGDFFTGELFF. In DNA, the CDR3 is TGTGCCAGTAGTCCTGGGGACTTTTTCACCGGGGAGCTGTTTTTT.